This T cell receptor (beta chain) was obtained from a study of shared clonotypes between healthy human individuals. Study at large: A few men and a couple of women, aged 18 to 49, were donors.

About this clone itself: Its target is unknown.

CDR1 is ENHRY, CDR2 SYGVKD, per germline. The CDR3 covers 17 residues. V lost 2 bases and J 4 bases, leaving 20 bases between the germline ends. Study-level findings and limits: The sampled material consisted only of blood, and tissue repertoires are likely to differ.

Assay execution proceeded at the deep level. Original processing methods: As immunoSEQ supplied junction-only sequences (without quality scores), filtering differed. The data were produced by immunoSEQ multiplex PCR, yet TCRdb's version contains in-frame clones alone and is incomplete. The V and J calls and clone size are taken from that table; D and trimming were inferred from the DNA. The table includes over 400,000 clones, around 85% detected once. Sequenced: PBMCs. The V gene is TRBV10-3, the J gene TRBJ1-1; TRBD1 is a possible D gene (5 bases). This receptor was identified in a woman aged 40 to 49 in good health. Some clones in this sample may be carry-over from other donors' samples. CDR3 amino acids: CAISEPDTLRVSTEAFF. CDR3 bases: TGTGCCATCAGTGAGCCGGACACCCTAAGGGTTAGCACTGAAGCTTTCTTT.